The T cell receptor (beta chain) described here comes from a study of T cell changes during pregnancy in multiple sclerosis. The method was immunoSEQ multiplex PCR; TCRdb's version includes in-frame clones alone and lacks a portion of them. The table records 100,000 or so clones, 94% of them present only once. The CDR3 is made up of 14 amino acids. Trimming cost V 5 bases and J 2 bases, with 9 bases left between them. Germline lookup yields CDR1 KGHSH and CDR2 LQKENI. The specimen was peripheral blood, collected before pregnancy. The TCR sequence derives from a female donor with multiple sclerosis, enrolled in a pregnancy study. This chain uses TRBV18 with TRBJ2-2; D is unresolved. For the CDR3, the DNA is TGTGCCAGCTCAGTTGCGGTAAACACCGGGGAGCTGTTTTTT. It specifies CASSVAVNTGELFF.